This T cell receptor (beta chain) was observed in a study of blood T cell repertoires in COVID-19. Study background: Collection of acute and convalescent COVID-19 samples took place in the United States, Italy and Spain. Sources were T cells, B-cell-depleted T cells, or PBMCs; the material itself was cDNA or gDNA.

Original handling: Reference gene primer amplification in the assay estimated nucleated cell counts. TCRdb keeps only in-frame clones here, not all; method: immunoSEQ multiplex PCR. V, J and clone size derive from that table, while D and trimming were established from the DNA sequence. The sample lists about 68,000 clones, approximately 90% seen once, with about 8.3% in the top ten. Sequenced input: peripheral blood. The receptor was isolated from a man under 40 with acute or convalescent COVID-19.

This chain's CDR3 is CASSPGTGFGAEAFF. In nucleotides, the CDR3 is TGTGCCAGCAGCCCAGGGACAGGGTTTGGGGCTGAAGCTTTCTTT. The chain is built from TRBV9 and TRBJ1-1, with 9 nucleotides matching TRBD1. Unmatched junction bases numbered 10, after V lost 4 bases and J lost 6 bases. The CDR3 runs 15 residues. Germline-derived CDR1 and CDR2 are SGDLS and YYNGEE.